A single sample gave rise to the 7 T cell receptor beta chains below, sequenced in a study of cytomegalovirus exposure and HLA in healthy donors. The PCR had 60 Vbeta and 13 Jbeta primers. TCRdb's table, derived via immunoSEQ multiplex PCR, lists solely in-frame clones and lacks some. The sample has 180,000 or so clones, under 90% seen once. What was sequenced was PBMCs. The origin of the receptors is a boy aged 2 to 10 in good health and CMV-seronegative.

V gene TRBV5-1 combines with J gene TRBJ1-2, with 12 bases fitting TRBD1. Germline V gene sequence: CDR1 SGHRS, CDR2 YFSETQ. The V and J ends lost 0 bases and 7 bases, in that order; junction bases with no gene match: 10. This CDR3 region has 17 residues. The CDR3 here is CASSLGRDRGPPRGYTF. CDR3 coding DNA: TGCGCCAGCAGCTTGGGGCGGGACAGGGGGCCACCTCGTGGCTACACCTTC.

A single count supports this clone. The chain combines TRBV7-6 with TRBJ1-5, with D possibly TRBD1 on 6 matching bases. The V end lost 5 bases, the J end lost 6 bases, and 11 bases lay between the germline ends. Germline CDR1 is SGHVS and CDR2 is FNYEAQ. The CDR3 consists of 13 residues. The CDR3 sequence: CASSLGGPQPQHF. CDR3 DNA: TGTGCCAGCAGCCTGGGGGGGCCTCAGCCCCAGCATTTT.

This clone was recorded once. This chain joins TRBV6-1 and TRBJ1-2, with 7 bases matching TRBD1. Germline values: CDR1 MNHNS, CDR2 SASEGT. Unmatched junction bases numbered 8, after V lost 10 bases and J lost 0 bases. This CDR3 has 14 residues. CDR3 DNA: TGTGCCAACACACCCAGGGGGGCTAACTATGGCTACACCTTC. Its protein is CANTPRGANYGYTF.

This chain joins TRBV15 and TRBJ1-2; D not resolved. The CDR3 extends over 12 amino acids. Germline CDR1 and CDR2: LNHNV and YYDKDF (reference sequence). The V end lost 3 bases, the J end lost 8 bases, and 10 bases lay between the germline ends. The CDR3 is CATSSGFKGYTF. Here the CDR3 DNA reads TGTGCCACCAGCAGCGGGTTTAAGGGCTACACCTTC.

V gene TRBV6-6 combines with J gene TRBJ1-1; TRBD1 aligns across 9 bases. This CDR3 is 16 amino acids long. V shed 6 bases and J 4 bases; nucleotides not matched to a gene: 12. Per the germline V gene, CDR1 is MNHNY and CDR2 is SVGAGI (reference sequence). The CDR3 protein is CASRTAQTGGFTEAFF. Written as DNA, the CDR3 is TGTGCCAGCAGGACAGCACAAACAGGGGGCTTCACTGAAGCTTTCTTT.

The chain joins TRBV29-1 to TRBJ2-3, with D perhaps matching TRBD1 (6 bases). The CDR3 loop spans 14 amino acids. CDR1 is SQVTM and CDR2 is ANQGSEA in the germline V gene. V was clipped by 5 bases and J by 0 bases, with 12 bases between them. Written as DNA, the CDR3 is TGCAGCGTTCGGACAGCAAAAAGCACAGATACGCAGTATTTT. It yields the protein CSVRTAKSTDTQYF.

The chain recombines TRBV28 with TRBJ2-2; 10 nucleotides agree with TRBD1. This CDR3 comprises 16 residues. Looked up from germline, CDR1 is MDHEN and CDR2 is SYDVKM. Trimming at V came to 1 base and at J to 4 bases, leaving 3 bases not matched to a gene. The CDR3 spells CASSLFGQGGTGELFF. The CDR3 region has the DNA TGTGCCAGCAGTTTATTCGGACAGGGGGGCACCGGGGAGCTGTTTTTT.